The 26 T cell receptor beta chains given below trace back to one sample, sequenced in a study of CD8 T cells in Susac syndrome. It was with random hexamers that roughly 0.45 to 1 ug RNA was reverse transcribed. TCRdb re-called the immunoSEQ multiplex PCR reads through MiXCR, storing one row per CDR3 protein. The sample records about 200,000 distinct CDR3 sequences, more than 85% being singletons. Specimen: CD4+ T cells from PBMCs. The origin of the receptors is a human donor with multiple sclerosis.

The chain combines TRBV3-1 with TRBJ2-6; D ambiguous. The CDR3 contains 17 residues. The germline CDR1 and CDR2 sequences are LGHDT and YNNKEL (reference sequence). V gave up 1 base and J gave up 0 bases, with 10 bases separating them. CDR3 coding DNA: TGTGCCAGCAGCCAAGGCTGGCAAGGCTCTGGGGCCAACGTCCTGACTTTC. Residues: CASSQGWQGSGANVLTF.

The chain has TRBV5-1 and TRBJ1-1; D remains unclear. Per germline, CDR1 SGHRS and CDR2 YFSETQ. This CDR3 has 13 amino acids. Trimming pared 3 bases from V and 11 bases from J, leaving 17 bases between. DNA of the CDR3: TGCGCCAGCAGCTCCGAACCCCACGGGATGGCTTTCTTT. Encoded protein: CASSSEPHGMAFF.

J is TRBJ2-1 and V is TRBV11-1; 7 bases map to TRBD1. The CDR3 runs 14 residues. V trimming: 5 bases; J trimming: 4 bases; junction bases outside the gene matches: 5. Germline lookup yields CDR1 SGHAT and CDR2 FQDESV (reference sequence). The CDR3 here is CASSRGQTYNEQFF. In DNA form, the CDR3 reads TGTGCCAGCAGCCGGGGACAGACTTACAATGAGCAGTTCTTC.

As DNA, the CDR3 is TGTGCCATCAGTGATTCTTCCTACGAGCAGTACTTC. Translated, it gives CAISDSSYEQYF. The V gene is TRBV10-3, the J gene TRBJ2-7; no clear D gene. This CDR3 is 12 amino acids long. Trimming cost V 3 bases and J 1 base, with 4 bases left between them. Germline V lookup: CDR1 ENHRY, CDR2 SYGVKD.

In nucleotides, the CDR3 is TGTGCCAGCAGTCGGTTACAGGGAGGGACTGAAGCTTTCTTT. It codes for CASSRLQGGTEAFF. The rearrangement links TRBV12-3 or TRBV12-4 to TRBJ1-1; a weak D match, TRBD1 (6 bases). The CDR3 length is 14 residues. V was pared by 5 bases and J by 5 bases, with 15 bases between.

The chain is built from TRBV5-6 and TRBJ2-7; D could derive from TRBD1 or TRBD2 (5 bases each). This CDR3 has 14 residues. The V and J ends lost 0 bases and 3 bases respectively, with 10 bases between them. Looked up from germline, CDR1 is SGHDT and CDR2 is YYEEEE. The CDR3 region is CASSLAGRSYEQYV. The DNA of the CDR3 is TGTGCCAGCAGCTTGGCGGGACGAAGCTACGAGCAGTACGTC.

The rearrangement links TRBV23-1 to TRBJ1-2; no clear D gene. TRBV23-1 is marked as an open reading frame, function uncertain. The CDR3 sequence is 16 residues long. The V end was cut by 0 bases, the J end by 6 bases, with 17 bases between. In nucleotides, the CDR3 is TGCGCCAGCAGTCAATCGTCTGGACGGACGCGGCATGGCTACACCTTC. It is translated as CASSQSSGRTRHGYTF.

The chain joins TRBV3-1 to TRBJ2-3; D tentatively reads TRBD1 or TRBD2 (6 bases each). Germline V gene sequence: CDR1 LGHDT, CDR2 YNNKEL (reference sequence). Trimming took 4 bases from V and 2 from J, leaving 16 bases between them. The CDR3 sequence is 16 residues long. The CDR3 loop reads CASSRGGGRTTDTQYF. In DNA, the CDR3 is TGTGCCAGCAGCCGTGGTGGGGGGCGAACCACAGATACGCAGTATTTT.

This clonotype has only one observation. V gene TRBV29-1 combines with J gene TRBJ2-5; D is unclear. Looked up from germline, CDR1 is SQVTM and CDR2 is ANQGSEA. The CDR3 totals 13 residues. Trimming stripped 6 bases from V and 1 base from J, with 12 bases between. Here the CDR3 reads CSVAPRLQETQYF. CDR3 bases: TGCAGCGTCGCCCCCAGGCTCCAAGAGACCCAGTACTTC. The entire variable domain, with the rest obtained from reference TRBV29-1 and TRBJ2-5, is as follows: SAVISQKPSRDICQRGTSLTIQCQVDSQVTMMFWYRQQPGQSLTLIATANQGSEATYESGFVIDKFPISRPNLTFSTLTVSNMSPEDSSIYLCSVAPRLQETQYFGPGTRLLVL.

The DNA for the CDR3 is TGTGCCAGCAGCCAAGAAGTGAAGCGGGCCGCCTACAATGAGCAGTTCTTC. Amino acids: CASSQEVKRAAYNEQFF. The V and J genes are TRBV4-2 and TRBJ2-1; tentatively, D is TRBD2 (6 bases). The CDR3 extends over 17 amino acids. Germline V gene data show CDR1 as LGHNA and CDR2 as YNFKEQ. Trimming cost V 0 bases and J 2 bases, with 14 bases left between them.

The gene calls are TRBV29-1 and TRBJ2-2; TRBD1 is a possible D gene (6 bases). This CDR3 region has 13 residues. V lost 3 bases to trimming and J lost 5 bases, with 10 bases between them. Germline-derived CDR1 and CDR2 are SQVTM and ANQGSEA. The CDR3 DNA follows: TGCAGCGTTGATTTACAGGGAACCGGGGAGCTGTTTTTT. Protein: CSVDLQGTGELFF.

The chain uses TRBV9 and TRBJ2-7; possible D gene TRBD2, 6 bases. The CDR3 consists of 12 residues. From germline, CDR1 is SGDLS and CDR2 YYNGEE. Trimming shortened V by 7 bases and J by 9 bases, and 17 bases separated the two germline ends. CDR3 sequence: CASAGGGRRQYV. CDR3 bases: TGTGCCAGCGCTGGAGGTGGGAGGCGGCAGTACGTC.

This chain uses TRBV20-1 with TRBJ2-7; 8 bases match TRBD2. The CDR3 has 13 residues. J lost 2 bases, V lost 6 bases, and 6 bases had no gene match. Germline V CDR1 and CDR2: DFQATT, SNEGSKA (reference sequence). The CDR3 is CSAPREGAYEQYF. In nucleotides, the CDR3 is TGCAGTGCCCCCCGGGAGGGAGCCTACGAGCAGTACTTC.

The chain recombines TRBV2 with TRBJ2-1; D possibly corresponds to TRBD1 (6 bases). CDR3 length equals 15 residues. Per germline, CDR1 SNHLY and CDR2 FYNNEI. The V gene lost 6 bases and the J gene lost 2 bases, with 14 bases spanning the gap. Written as DNA, the CDR3 is TGTGCCAGCAGGAAGGGGGATAGGACCTACAATGAGCAGTTCTTC. Its protein product is CASRKGDRTYNEQFF.

The V and J genes are TRBV24-1 and TRBJ2-2; maybe TRBD2 (5 bases). Germline assignment: CDR1 KGHDR and CDR2 SFDVKD. CDR3 length: 18 amino acids. V was shortened by 2 bases and J by 9 bases, with 24 bases between the two germline ends. CDR3 loop: CATSDSKVGADGWRELFF. Here the CDR3 DNA reads TGTGCCACCAGTGATTCCAAAGTCGGAGCGGACGGATGGCGGGAGCTGTTTTTT.

The CDR3 region has the DNA TGTGCCAGCAGGACAGGACGGAACACTGAAGCTTTCTTT. This gives the protein CASRTGRNTEAFF. J is TRBJ1-1 and V is TRBV27; a possible D gene is TRBD1 (6 bases). The germline gives CDR1 MNHEY, CDR2 SMNVEV (reference sequence). The V end was cut by 6 bases, the J end by 1 base, with 9 bases between. This CDR3 region has 13 residues.

V is TRBV5-1 and J is TRBJ1-1, with a possible D match to TRBD1 (6 bases). The CDR3 loop spans 12 amino acids. Germline values: CDR1 SGHRS, CDR2 YFSETQ. V was pared by 0 bases and J by 11 bases, with 11 bases between. The CDR3 region is CASSLDWGLAFF. In nucleotides, the CDR3 is TGCGCCAGCAGCTTGGATTGGGGGCTGGCTTTCTTT.

The rearrangement links TRBV12-3 or TRBV12-4 to TRBJ1-5; TRBD1 matches 7 bases. This CDR3 has 15 amino acids. Germline trimming cut 6 bases from V and 2 bases from J; bases unmatched to any gene: 7. DNA of the CDR3: TGTGCCAGCAGATCCCGACAGGGAGGCAATCAGCCCCAGCATTTT. Its translation is CASRSRQGGNQPQHF.

V usage is TRBV30 and J usage is TRBJ1-2; D is perhaps TRBD1 (5 bases). This CDR3 is 13 amino acids long. Germline lookup yields CDR1 GTSNPN and CDR2 SVGIG (reference sequence). V lost 4 bases, J lost 6 bases, and 15 bases lay in between. CDR3 bases: TGTGCCTGGACCCCCAGGGCGGGGAATGGCTACACCTTC. It encodes CAWTPRAGNGYTF.

The chain recombines TRBV29-1 with TRBJ2-6, with D tentatively TRBD2 (5 bases). CDR1 and CDR2 (germline): SQVTM, ANQGSEA. CDR3 length: 14 amino acids. With 2 bases removed from V and 1 base from J, the gap between germline ends came to 6 bases. CDR3 coding DNA: TGCAGCGTTGAATCGGGGTCTGGGGCCAACGTCCTGACTTTC. Amino acid sequence: CSVESGSGANVLTF.

The chain is built from TRBV7-9 and TRBJ2-2, with a possible D match to TRBD1 (6 bases). V lost 4 bases and J 5 bases, leaving 14 bases between the germline ends. CDR1 and CDR2 from the germline V gene are SEHNR and FQNEAQ (reference sequence). This CDR3 comprises 15 residues. In DNA, the CDR3 is TGTGCCAGCAGCTCCCGCAGGGGCGGTACCGGGGAGCTGTTTTTT. This encodes CASSSRRGGTGELFF.

The V call is TRBV5-1, the J call TRBJ1-2; the D gene is possibly TRBD1 (6 bases). The CDR3 contains 14 residues. Looked up from germline, CDR1 is SGHRS and CDR2 is YFSETQ. V was clipped by 3 bases and J by 1 base, with 10 bases between them. CDR3 bases: TGCGCCAGCAGCTCACAGGGAAGTAACTATGGCTACACCTTC. As protein: CASSSQGSNYGYTF.

V usage is TRBV11-2 and J usage is TRBJ2-5; the D call may be TRBD1 or TRBD2 (5 bases each). The CDR3 contains 15 residues. The germline V gene encodes CDR1 SGHAT and CDR2 FQNNGV. Trimming cost V 7 bases and J 5 bases, with 20 bases left between them. The CDR3 loop reads CASTQNPGRVETQYF. The CDR3 DNA reads as TGTGCCAGCACCCAAAATCCGGGACGTGTGGAGACCCAGTACTTC.

This clonotype was counted a single time. The chain combines TRBV29-1 with TRBJ2-2; D not certain. The CDR3 loop spans 15 amino acids. Trimming stripped 6 bases from V and 4 bases from J, with 18 bases between. The germline CDR1 and CDR2 sequences are SQVTM and ANQGSEA. The CDR3 DNA sequence: TGCAGCGTGAAATACAGTGGGGTTACCACCGGGGAGCTGTTTTTT. Protein: CSVKYSGVTTGELFF.

The CDR3 DNA reads TGCAGTGCCGAAGGACTAGCGGGGCGCACAGATACGCAGTATTTT. This sequence encodes CSAEGLAGRTDTQYF. The J gene is TRBJ2-3, the V gene TRBV20-1; 12 bases are shared with TRBD2. The CDR3 consists of 15 residues. Per the germline V gene, CDR1 is DFQATT and CDR2 is SNEGSKA (reference sequence). V was pared by 6 bases and J by 1 base, with 5 bases of the junction left unmatched.

The CDR3 region is CAWSAAGGAGYTF. DNA for the CDR3: TGTGCCTGGAGTGCTGCAGGGGGCGCTGGCTACACCTTC. This chain links TRBV30 with TRBJ1-2; the match to TRBD1 covers 8 bases. The CDR3 has 13 residues. Germline CDR1 is GTSNPN and CDR2 is SVGIG (reference sequence). Trimming took 1 base from V and 7 from J; bases not matched to a gene: 5.